This T cell receptor (beta chain) is drawn from a study of technical replicates of blood from a few donors. Sequenced by immunoSEQ multiplex PCR; TCRdb stores in-frame clones only, minus some. The table shows around 57,000 clones, with around 94% occurring only once. CDR1 SEHNR and CDR2 FQNEAQ come from the germline V gene (reference sequence). The length of the CDR3 is 15 residues. V was clipped by 1 base and J by 0 bases, with 9 bases between them. The V call is TRBV7-9, the J call TRBJ1-1; D may be TRBD1 (5 bases). Input material: T cells isolated from PBMCs. This receptor was identified in a human donor in good health. The CDR3 reads CASSLGGELNTEAFF. CDR3 sequence (DNA): TGTGCCAGCAGCTTAGGGGGCGAATTGAACACTGAAGCTTTCTTT.